One T cell receptor (beta chain) is described in this entry. The specificity of this receptor is unknown. No base-level quality is on record; no much larger clone is a single base apart. The data originate from a study of T cells after yellow fever vaccination (dated by TCRdb to between 2017 and 2020). Turning to the overall study: The SMART-Seq v4 Ultra Low Input RNA kit was used to prepare libraries from fractions with low cell numbers. To follow T-cell clones before and after both primary and booster YFV17D yellow fever vaccination, bulk TCR alpha and beta repertoires underwent longitudinal sequencing. The cohort comprised two healthy male donors, one aged 18 to 30 and one aged 30 to 40 years. Blood samples were taken at several timepoints before and after primary and secondary immunization, and bulk PBMC replicates and cell subsets were isolated.

There are 15 amino acids in the CDR3, from cysteine to phenylalanine inclusive. Only the CDR3 DNA stays, 45 bases, in frame from base 1. From the germline V gene, CDR1 is SGHRS and CDR2 is YFSETQ. V lost 3 bases and J lost 9 bases, and the count of bases not matched to a germline gene is 15. TCRdb names Illumina NovaSeq 6000 as the instrument used. TCR cDNA was made using 5'RACE template switching, a step that added a universal primer site and unique molecular identifiers. Priming of cDNA synthesis was performed from both the TCR alpha and TCR beta constant segments. Library amplification used two PCR steps, and the second PCR step added sample barcodes and sequencing adapters. Sequencing of libraries was performed on Illumina HiSeq 2500 (2x100 bp) or NovaSeq (2x150 bp). On the authors' methods: MIGEC was used to demultiplex reads and collapse the reads into UMI consensus sequences, and MiXCR was used for V(D)J alignment. Clonotypes responding to the vaccine were identified with edgeR on replicate PBMC samples, with the criteria of FDR below 0.01 and a log2 fold change above 5 up to day 15. Bulk clonotypes were assigned CD4 or CD8 identity according to which sequenced CD4 or CD8 repertoire held them at higher abundance. TCRdb reprocessed the public reads (quality trimming at Q25 with fastp, clone calling with MiXCR) and kept in-frame beta chains. Each entry merges the rows of one CDR3 protein and shows their most common DNA and genes. These V and J calls rely on TCRdb rather than the paper's analysis. The sample records some 320,000 distinct CDR3 sequences, roughly a tenth of which are singletons. The ten largest clonotypes hold under 4% of the sample.

The study at large found these results: A small fraction of clonotypes appeared in both the CD4 and CD8 compartments, likely as a result of convergent recombination. Because only a couple of donors were included in the study, the extent to which the findings can be generalized is limited. After the booster, most clones that had expanded after primary vaccination were detected again (around 97% of CD4 and around nine tenths of CD8), suggesting broad maintenance of memory. Compared with the primary T-cell response, the secondary T-cell response was weaker but faster, peaking on day 5 rather than day 15. Because abundant contaminating clonotypes from the bulk population could be contained in FACS-sorted repertoires, computational filtering was required.

The treatment or condition label corresponds to: live attenuated yellow fever vaccine strain. A standard Ficoll-Paque protocol was used to isolate PBMCs from peripheral blood. CD4 and CD8 T-cell fractions were isolated with Dynabeads CD4 and CD8 positive selection kits. TriZol was used to extract RNA from bulk PBMCs, from CD4 and CD8 fractions, and from dextramer-positive and dextramer-negative fractions. The receptor comes from a man between 18 and 35 years old who received the YFV17D yellow fever vaccine. Recombination joined TRBV5-1 with TRBJ2-7; 7 junctional bases match TRBD1. The source material was CD4+ T cells sorted from PBMCs, sampled 45 days after the yellow fever booster vaccination. The CDR3 protein sequence reads: CASSSAQGVDSRQYF. In nucleotide form, the sequence is TGCGCCAGCAGCTCAGCCCAGGGGGTTGACTCTCGGCAGTACTTC.